This T cell receptor (beta chain) was retrieved from a study of breast tumors, draining lymph nodes, adjacent tissues listed by TCRdb under 2016. A note on the overall study: The study compared TCR beta repertoires across tumor, adjacent nontumor tissue and axillary lymph nodes from breast cancer patients. In human breast cancer, the study set out to assess how tumor, surrounding tissue and draining lymph node repertoires relate to one another and whether T cells might be exchanged between them. Study-wide conclusions, independent of this receptor: The data were considered consistent with the idea that most tumor T cells come from the lymph node and then expand in tumor tissue. Tumor and nontumor tissue repertoires were significantly more similar in luminal-like than in basal-like breast cancer. The study presented the conclusion that tumor T cells originate in lymph nodes as consistent with a hypothesis, not as something directly demonstrated. Tumor T-cell repertoires showed less diversity than lymph node repertoires and more diversity than nontumor tissue repertoires, and tumor T-cell repertoires showed preferential V and J gene usage.

Reads for this sample came from an Illumina HiSeq 2000. Multiplex PCR amplification was used to generate the TCR beta chain libraries. The amplified TCR beta chain products were analyzed by high-throughput sequencing. Through fastp at Q25 and MiXCR, TCRdb rebuilt clones from the public reads, retaining in-frame beta chains. Duplicate CDR3 protein sequences are folded into a single record with the most common DNA and genes. Here the sample has some 65,000 distinct CDR3 sequences; around 43% occur a single time. In total, the top ten clones hold roughly 8.1% of the sample. Remarks on this clonotype: Its antigen is unknown. The final CDR3 position lacks the conserved phenylalanine or tryptophan, pointing to a likely read error.

The CDR3 extends over 12 residues, inclusive of both ends. Kept here is only the CDR3 DNA, which spans 36 bases and is read in frame from base 1. CDR1 is given as MNHEY and CDR2 as SMNVEV, both from the germline V gene (reference sequence). Sequenced: breast tumor tissue. The source is a female donor with breast cancer. Some clones in this sample may be carry-over from other donors' samples. The V and J segments used are TRBV27 and TRBJ1-2; 8 middle bases align to TRBD1. The DNA reads as follows: TGCGCCAGCAGAATAACAGGGGGAGGCTACACCTCC. This sequence encodes CASRITGGGYTS.